Listed here are 26 T cell receptor beta chains from one sample, sequenced in a study of T-cell memory formation after mild COVID-19. TCRdb re-analysed the 5' RACE reads in MiXCR, keeping a single row per CDR3 protein. The data hold some 250,000 distinct CDR3 sequences, with roughly 18% observed a single time. Source material: PBMCs or a T cell subset sorted from them (not recorded which). The receptor source for this set is a man younger than 35 who had mild COVID-19 (a few samples of this study predate the infection). Cell type and time point are not known.

The genes are TRBV24-1 and TRBJ1-1, with D hard to call. The V and J ends lost 1 base and 4 bases respectively, with 12 bases between them. CDR1 and CDR2 (germline): KGHDR, SFDVKD. CDR3 size: 15 residues. CDR3 residues: CATSDFEGFSTEAFF. Here the CDR3 DNA reads TGTGCCACCAGTGATTTCGAGGGCTTTAGCACTGAAGCTTTCTTT.

V gene TRBV10-3 combines with J gene TRBJ1-1; D is ambiguous. The germline V gene encodes CDR1 ENHRY and CDR2 SYGVKD. CDR3 length: 13 residues. V dropped 10 bases and J dropped 1 base, with 13 bases sitting between them. The CDR3 sequence is CATEAERNTEAFF. The CDR3 region has the DNA TGTGCCACGGAAGCTGAGCGGAACACTGAAGCTTTCTTT.

This clonotype was counted a few times. The rearrangement joins TRBV9 to TRBJ2-3; D call uncertain. Germline loops: CDR1 SGDLS, CDR2 YYNGEE. This CDR3 comprises 14 residues. Trimming stripped 0 bases from V and 0 bases from J, with 5 bases between. The CDR3: CASSVDRSTDTQYF. CDR3 nucleotide sequence: TGTGCCAGCAGCGTAGACCGGAGCACAGATACGCAGTATTTT.

This clonotype showed up many times. The chain employs TRBV6-5 and TRBJ1-6; D uncertain. CDR1 and CDR2 (germline): MNHEY, SVGAGI. V lost 4 bases and J 7 bases, leaving 14 bases between the germline ends. The CDR3 totals 15 residues. In nucleotides, the CDR3 is TGTGCCAGCAGTTTTAAGGTCAGAAGGAATTCACCCCTCCACTTT. As protein: CASSFKVRRNSPLHF.

This chain uses TRBV5-6 with TRBJ1-1; no reliable D call. The germline CDR1 and CDR2 sequences are SGHDT and YYEEEE. CDR3 length: 15 amino acids. V gave up 7 bases and J gave up 0 bases, with 16 bases separating them. As DNA, the CDR3 is TGTGCCAGCTCCTCGGGATACCGCATGAACACTGAAGCTTTCTTT. Amino acids: CASSSGYRMNTEAFF.

This clonotype was recorded a few times. The chain is built from TRBV4-1 and TRBJ2-4, with TRBD1 matching 8 bases. CDR1 MGHRA and CDR2 YSYEKL come from the germline V gene. Trimming took 0 bases from V and 8 from J; bases not matched to a gene: 6. This CDR3 comprises 15 residues. The CDR3 here is CASSQEPGGQDIQYF. The CDR3 coding sequence is TGCGCCAGCAGCCAAGAACCAGGGGGCCAGGACATTCAGTACTTC.

This clonotype has just a few counts. The chain links TRBV6-5 to TRBJ2-5; TRBD2 matches at 7 bases. The CDR3 sequence is 15 residues long. CDR1 is MNHEY and CDR2 is SVGAGI in the germline V gene. V shed 5 bases and J 7 bases; nucleotides not matched to a gene: 13. The DNA for the CDR3 is TGTGCCAGCAGTCCTTTTTCTAGCGGATGGGCGACCCAGTACTTC. Translated: CASSPFSSGWATQYF.

This clonotype appeared a few times. The chain combines TRBV12-3 or TRBV12-4 with TRBJ1-1; D not certain. Trimming shortened V by 7 bases and J by 10 bases, and 13 bases separated the two germline ends. The length of the CDR3 is 11 residues. Written as DNA, the CDR3 is TGTGCCAGCATTATAGCCTTTGCAGCTTTCTTT. This translates into CASIIAFAAFF.

This clonotype came up many times. V gene TRBV6-4 combines with J gene TRBJ2-6; D remains unclear. The CDR3 totals 14 residues. Germline lookup yields CDR1 MRHNA and CDR2 SNTAGT. Trimming took off 2 bases at V and 3 bases at J, with 5 bases between the two ends. The CDR3, as DNA: TGTGCCAGCAGTGACAGGGTTGGGGCCAACGTCCTGACTTTC. This sequence encodes CASSDRVGANVLTF.

This clonotype has just a few counts. The CDR3 region is CASSQLGSSTDTQYF. In nucleotides, the CDR3 is TGTGCCAGCAGCCAATTGGGGTCTAGCACAGATACGCAGTATTTT. The chain employs TRBV4-2 and TRBJ2-3, with D unclear. This CDR3 comprises 15 residues. Germline V gives CDR1 LGHNA, CDR2 YNFKEQ. The V end was cut by 2 bases, the J end by 0 bases, with 9 bases between.

This clonotype was recorded at least ten times. The chain is built from TRBV12-3 or TRBV12-4 and TRBJ1-2; possibly TRBD1 for D (6 bases). The CDR3 extends over 15 amino acids. V lost 6 bases, J lost 1 base, and 15 bases lay in between. CDR3 in amino acids: CASSSRGAHNYGYTF. CDR3 coding DNA: TGTGCCAGCAGCAGTCGGGGGGCGCATAACTATGGCTACACCTTC.

This rearrangement joins TRBV20-1 to TRBJ2-3; possible D gene TRBD1, 5 bases. The CDR3 spans 13 residues. CDR1 is DFQATT and CDR2 is SNEGSKA in the germline V gene (reference sequence). V lost 5 bases and J lost 3, with 12 bases in between. CDR3 protein: CSAPTGQTDTQYF. In DNA, the CDR3 is TGCAGTGCTCCCACAGGTCAGACAGATACGCAGTATTTT.

The sample holds a few counts of this clonotype. V usage is TRBV5-1 and J usage is TRBJ2-2, with D perhaps TRBD1 or TRBD2 (5 bases each). The CDR3 extends over 14 amino acids. The germline V gene has CDR1 SGHRS and CDR2 YFSETQ. V was trimmed by 4 bases and J by 3 bases, leaving 10 bases between them. The CDR3 DNA reads as TGCGCCAGCAGCATCGGGACCTACACCGGGGAGCTGTTTTTT. It translates to CASSIGTYTGELFF.

The chain links TRBV12-3 or TRBV12-4 to TRBJ1-2; no clear D gene. The CDR3 sequence is 15 residues long. V lost 3 bases and J lost 5, with 16 bases in between. Here the CDR3 reads CASSFAPPSVYGYTF. The CDR3 bases are TGTGCCAGCAGTTTCGCACCCCCTTCCGTTTATGGCTACACCTTC.

The table lists this clonotype with a few counts. The chain has TRBV14 and TRBJ1-5; D is unclear. The CDR3 has 13 amino acids. The germline V gene has CDR1 SGHDN and CDR2 FVKESK. V lost 0 bases, J lost 7 bases, and 7 bases lay in between. CDR3 amino acids: CASSQDGQQPQHF. As DNA, the CDR3 is TGTGCCAGCAGCCAAGATGGGCAACAGCCCCAGCATTTT.

This clonotype has only a few counts. Here the CDR3 DNA reads TGCGCCAGCAGCTTGACGACAGAGAACTATGGCTACACCTTC. The encoded protein is CASSLTTENYGYTF. The chain is built from TRBV5-1 and TRBJ1-2, with D possibly being TRBD1 (5 bases). V lost 1 base, J lost 2 bases, and 9 bases lay in between. Looked up from germline, CDR1 is SGHRS and CDR2 is YFSETQ. The CDR3 length is 14 residues.

This clonotype was found a few times. This chain connects TRBV28 to TRBJ2-7; the D gene is possibly TRBD1 (6 bases). The CDR3 spans 15 residues. Trimming removed 5 bases at V and 1 base at J, with 15 bases between. Looked up from germline, CDR1 is MDHEN and CDR2 is SYDVKM. The CDR3 bases are TGTGCCAGCAGTACTGTTGGAAGGGGGTCCTACGAGCAGTACTTC. Its protein is CASSTVGRGSYEQYF.

The sample holds a few counts of this clonotype. The gene calls are TRBV7-2 and TRBJ2-7; 8 nucleotides agree with TRBD2. The CDR3 covers 16 residues. Germline assignment: CDR1 SGHTA and CDR2 FQGNSA. V gave up 3 bases and J gave up 7 bases; unmatched junction bases: 14. In nucleotides, the CDR3 is TGTGCCAGCAGCTTCAATCCCCTCGCGGGGGGCCAAGAGCAGTACTTC. Its protein product is CASSFNPLAGGQEQYF.

V gene TRBV12-3 or TRBV12-4 combines with J gene TRBJ1-1, with a possible D match to TRBD1 (5 bases). The CDR3 contains 13 residues. Trimming removed 6 bases at V and 2 bases at J, with 10 bases between. The CDR3 region is CASSGAGNTEAFF. The CDR3 coding sequence is TGTGCCAGCAGCGGGGCCGGAAACACTGAAGCTTTCTTT.

There are a few counts of this clonotype. The chain couples TRBV7-8 to TRBJ2-5, with 12 bases matching TRBD2. This CDR3 contains 16 residues. J was trimmed by 5 bases and V by 3 bases; bases with no gene match: 7. Germline loops: CDR1 SGHVS, CDR2 FQNEAQ. CDR3 nucleotides: TGTGCCAGCAGCTTGAGACTAGCGGGGGAGGTTGAGACCCAGTACTTC. Its protein is CASSLRLAGEVETQYF.

The chain has TRBV12-3 or TRBV12-4 and TRBJ2-2, with a weak D call TRBD1 (6 bases). CDR3 length: 16 amino acids. The germline V and J ends were trimmed by 1 base and 1 base, with 10 bases remaining between them. The CDR3 reads CASSLGQGRNTGELFF. CDR3 DNA sequence: TGTGCCAGCAGTTTAGGTCAGGGGAGGAACACCGGGGAGCTGTTTTTT.

This clonotype has a handful of counts. The chain employs TRBV12-3 or TRBV12-4 and TRBJ2-1; 12 bases match TRBD2. The V and J ends lost 5 bases and 6 bases, in that order; junction bases with no gene match: 11. The CDR3 is made up of 17 amino acids. CDR3 nucleotides: TGTGCCAGCAGTCCCCAACTAGCGGGGGGCCCTATCAATGAGCAGTTCTTC. Translated, it gives CASSPQLAGGPINEQFF.

There are many counts of this clonotype. DNA of the CDR3: TGTGCCAGCAGCTTAGGGGCGGCAGATACGCAGTATTTT. Encoded protein: CASSLGAADTQYF. V is TRBV7-2 and J is TRBJ2-3; D unresolved. Germline V gene data show CDR1 as SGHTA and CDR2 as FQGNSA. The CDR3 is 13 amino acids. V gave up 1 base and J gave up 4 bases, with 6 bases separating them.

The CDR3 sequence is CASSVVAASDTQYF. CDR3 nucleotide sequence: TGTGCCAGCAGCGTAGTCGCAGCATCCGATACGCAGTATTTT. The V gene is TRBV9, the J gene TRBJ2-3; no clear D. Trimming took 0 bases from V and 6 from J, leaving 11 bases between them. The CDR3 consists of 14 residues. From germline, CDR1 is SGDLS and CDR2 YYNGEE.

The V call is TRBV7-6, the J call TRBJ1-2, with TRBD1 matching 7 bases. The J segment lost 8 bases and the V segment lost 5 bases, leaving 8 bases of the junction unmatched. CDR1 is SGHVS and CDR2 is FNYEAQ in the germline V gene. This CDR3 is built from 13 residues. The CDR3 DNA sequence: TGTGCCAGCAGCCCCAGGACAGGCTGGGGCTACACCTTC. It is translated as CASSPRTGWGYTF.

The chain recombines TRBV20-1 with TRBJ2-1, with D perhaps TRBD1 or TRBD2 (5 bases each). V was pared by 6 bases and J by 5 bases, with 20 bases between. Germline V gene lookup returns CDR1 DFQATT and CDR2 SNEGSKA (reference sequence). The CDR3 runs to 15 residues. CDR3 sequence (DNA): TGCAGTGCCATCCCTCTGGGGCTAGCAAACAATGAGCAGTTCTTC. It translates to CSAIPLGLANNEQFF.